Below, 30 T cell receptor beta chains from the same sample are listed, as sequenced in a study of T-cell reconstitution after alpha-beta-depleted transplantation in children. A library of TCRbeta sequences, prepared with unique molecular identifiers, was generated. TCRdb re-derived calls from the PCR reads in MiXCR, one entry per CDR3 protein. This table has a few hundred thousand distinct CDR3 sequences, around 18% appearing once. The sequenced sample was PBMCs from the stem cell graft donor, obtained from the stem cell graft. The receptor source for this set is a human donor who donated a stem cell graft to a child with acute lymphoblastic leukemia.

In its sample, this clonotype was seen a few times. The rearrangement links TRBV9 to TRBJ1-2; D is ambiguous. The CDR3 length is 14 residues. Germline-derived CDR1 and CDR2 are SGDLS and YYNGEE. V was shortened by 0 bases and J by 3 bases, with 9 bases between the two germline ends. CDR3 amino acids: CASSVGERDYGYTF. In DNA form, the CDR3 reads TGTGCCAGCAGCGTAGGGGAGCGAGACTATGGCTACACCTTC. Full variable domain (outside the CDR3, taken from reference TRBV9 and TRBJ1-2): DSGVTQTPKHLITATGQRVTLRCSPRSGDLSVYWYQQSLDQGLQFLIQYYNGEERAKGNILERFSAQQFPDLHSELNLSSLELGDSALYFCASSVGERDYGYTFGSGTRLTVV.

This chain joins TRBV12-3 or TRBV12-4 and TRBJ1-2; D call uncertain. V lost 0 bases, J lost 1 base, and 12 bases lay in between. This CDR3 region has 16 residues. CDR3 DNA sequence: TGTGCCAGCAGTTTAGCGGAGCCAGGAGTTAACTATGGCTACACCTTC. Residues: CASSLAEPGVNYGYTF.

V is TRBV2 and J is TRBJ2-1; possible D gene TRBD2, 6 bases. The length of the CDR3 is 15 residues. Trimming removed 5 bases from V and 2 bases from J, with 13 bases in between. Germline-derived CDR1 and CDR2 are SNHLY and FYNNEI. The CDR3, as DNA: TGTGCCAGCAGTCCGGAGGGGACGCCCTACAATGAGCAGTTCTTC. Translated: CASSPEGTPYNEQFF.

The chain employs TRBV7-2 and TRBJ2-2; tentatively, D is TRBD1 (5 bases). The CDR3 covers 16 residues. CDR1 and CDR2 from the germline V gene are SGHTA and FQGNSA. With 2 bases removed from V and 0 bases from J, the gap between germline ends came to 10 bases. The CDR3 reads CASSLSWGSNTGELFF. CDR3 in DNA: TGTGCCAGCAGCTTATCTTGGGGCTCGAACACCGGGGAGCTGTTTTTT.

The chain recombines TRBV5-1 with TRBJ2-2; 8 nucleotides agree with TRBD1. This CDR3 is 16 amino acids long. Germline trimming cut 0 bases from V and 7 bases from J; bases unmatched to any gene: 8. Germline loops: CDR1 SGHRS, CDR2 YFSETQ. The CDR3 is CASSLVAGGVGGELFF. Written as DNA, the CDR3 is TGCGCCAGCAGCTTGGTTGCAGGGGGCGTCGGCGGGGAGCTGTTTTTT. Based on the CDR3 plus reference TRBV5-1 and TRBJ2-2, the full variable domain is KAGVTQTPRYLIKTRGQQVTLSCSPISGHRSVSWYQQTPGQGLQFLFEYFSETQRNKGNFPGRFSGRQFSNSRSEMNVSTLELGDSALYLCASSLVAGGVGGELFFGEGSRLTVL.

The chain uses TRBV12-3 or TRBV12-4 and TRBJ2-2, with TRBD2 identical over 10 bases. Trimming removed 5 bases from V and 7 bases from J; junction bases left unmatched: 4. The CDR3 has 14 amino acids. The chain's CDR3 is CASSITSGNGELFF. CDR3 DNA sequence: TGTGCCAGCAGTATCACTAGCGGGAACGGGGAGCTGTTTTTT.

The genes are TRBV12-3 or TRBV12-4 and TRBJ1-3, with unresolved D. Trimming pared 7 bases from V and 2 bases from J, leaving 15 bases between. This CDR3 is built from 15 residues. For the CDR3, the DNA is TGTGCCAGCACATCTAGCCCATCGGCTGGAAACACCATATATTTT. Translating it yields CASTSSPSAGNTIYF.

This clonotype turned up a few times. The J gene is TRBJ1-1, the V gene TRBV3-1; no reliable D call. The CDR3 spans 12 residues. CDR1 and CDR2 from the germline V gene are LGHDT and YNNKEL (reference sequence). V shed 3 bases and J shed 3 bases, with 5 bases lying between them. CDR3 DNA: TGTGCCAGCAGCCACCGGGACACTGAAGCTTTCTTT. Its translation: CASSHRDTEAFF.

V is TRBV24-1 and J is TRBJ2-1; TRBD2 aligns across 8 bases. After removal of 5 bases from V and 8 bases from J, the junction contained 13 bases not matched to a gene. There are 16 residues in the CDR3. Germline assignment: CDR1 KGHDR and CDR2 SFDVKD. CDR3 DNA: TGTGCCACCAGTGGTCCTGGGACTAGTGGGTCGGATGAGCAGTTCTTC. Translation: CATSGPGTSGSDEQFF.

This clonotype showed up many times. V gene TRBV12-3 or TRBV12-4 combines with J gene TRBJ2-7; D remains unclear. This CDR3 comprises 12 residues. V gave up 6 bases and J gave up 2 bases, with 8 bases separating them. Written as DNA, the CDR3 is TGTGCCAGCAGCCCCCATACCTACGAGCAGTACTTC. Translating it yields CASSPHTYEQYF.

This chain connects TRBV12-3 or TRBV12-4 to TRBJ1-2; D may be TRBD1 (6 bases). The CDR3 sequence is 14 residues long. Trimming shortened V by 5 bases and J by 4 bases, and 14 bases separated the two germline ends. The CDR3 sequence is CASSKTGLVYGYTF. Here the CDR3 DNA reads TGTGCCAGCAGTAAAACAGGGTTAGTCTATGGCTACACCTTC.

This clonotype has a count of ten or more. The rearrangement links TRBV28 to TRBJ1-1; no firm D call. The CDR3 is 14 residues long. Germline V CDR1 and CDR2: MDHEN, SYDVKM. V was shortened by 7 bases and J by 0 bases, with 12 bases between the two germline ends. Here the CDR3 DNA reads TGTGCCAGCATGTACTCGACCGTGAACACTGAAGCTTTCTTT. Translating it yields CASMYSTVNTEAFF.

J is TRBJ1-2 and V is TRBV7-9; D unresolved. Trimming stripped 5 bases from V and 4 bases from J, with 17 bases between. The germline gives CDR1 SEHNR, CDR2 FQNEAQ (reference sequence). This CDR3 comprises 15 residues. Here the CDR3 reads CASSLSTRPAYGYTF. The CDR3, as DNA: TGTGCCAGCAGCCTCTCGACAAGGCCCGCCTATGGCTACACCTTC.

J is TRBJ1-1 and V is TRBV27, with a tentative D call TRBD1 (5 bases). The CDR3 consists of 15 residues. V was cut by 2 bases and J by 1 base, with 11 bases left in between. Germline V gene sequence: CDR1 MNHEY, CDR2 SMNVEV (reference sequence). The CDR3 is CASSLVGDPNTEAFF. Written as DNA, the CDR3 is TGTGCCAGCAGTTTAGTGGGGGACCCGAACACTGAAGCTTTCTTT.

The rearrangement uses TRBV7-9 and TRBJ2-3; possible D gene TRBD1, 5 bases. Between the trimmed V and J ends, which lost 7 bases and 0 bases, there was a span of 14 bases. The CDR3 loop spans 15 amino acids. The germline V gene encodes CDR1 SEHNR and CDR2 FQNEAQ (reference sequence). The CDR3 sequence: CASNTGETSTDTQYF. CDR3 bases: TGTGCCAGCAATACAGGAGAAACTAGCACAGATACGCAGTATTTT.

The V gene is TRBV5-4, the J gene TRBJ2-2; a possible D gene is TRBD2 (5 bases). Deletions cut 5 bases from V and 3 bases from J, with 14 bases between. Looked up from germline, CDR1 is SGHNT and CDR2 is YYREEE (reference sequence). This CDR3 has 15 amino acids. CDR3 region: CASRIGLAHTGELFF. The CDR3 DNA reads as TGTGCCAGCAGGATCGGACTGGCCCACACCGGGGAGCTGTTTTTT.

This clonotype occurred a few times. The rearrangement links TRBV12-3 or TRBV12-4 to TRBJ1-5, with unresolved D. CDR3 length: 14 amino acids. The V end was cut by 6 bases, the J end by 7 bases, with 16 bases between. The CDR3 bases are TGTGCCAGCAGCTCGGCGCGGGGTATACAGCCCCAGCATTTT. Encoded protein: CASSSARGIQPQHF.

This clonotype was seen only once. V gene TRBV5-6 combines with J gene TRBJ2-3; 10 bases are shared with TRBD2. The junction had 10 bases not matched to a gene; V was cut back by 3 bases and J by 0 bases. Germline values: CDR1 SGHDT, CDR2 YYEEEE. The CDR3 covers 18 residues. CDR3 sequence reads: CASSYRTSGPWSTDTQYF. The CDR3 region has the DNA TGTGCCAGCAGCTATCGGACTAGCGGCCCTTGGAGCACAGATACGCAGTATTTT.

The V gene is TRBV19, the J gene TRBJ1-1, with unresolved D. The CDR3 spans 13 residues. The V gene lost 7 bases and the J gene lost 5 bases, with 14 bases spanning the gap. Germline CDR1 LNHDA, CDR2 SQIVND (reference sequence). The CDR3 nucleotides read TGTGCCAGTACCCACAGCTCTTTTACTGAAGCTTTCTTT. It encodes CASTHSSFTEAFF.

This clonotype was picked up a small number of times. The rearrangement uses TRBV6-1 and TRBJ2-1, with unresolved D. Germline V gene data show CDR1 as MNHNS and CDR2 as SASEGT. The CDR3 is made up of 14 amino acids. The germline V and J ends were trimmed by 7 bases and 6 bases, with 16 bases remaining between them. This chain's CDR3 is CASNLSPRGNEQFF. For the CDR3, the DNA is TGTGCCAGCAACCTGAGCCCTAGAGGCAATGAGCAGTTCTTC.

The chain uses TRBV7-3 and TRBJ2-1; tentatively, D is TRBD1 (6 bases). Germline assignment: CDR1 SGHTA and CDR2 FQGTGA. CDR3 length equals 15 residues. V lost 0 bases and J lost 4, with 10 bases in between. CDR3 coding DNA: TGTGCCAGCAGCTTAACTTGGGGGCAATACAATGAGCAGTTCTTC. It codes for CASSLTWGQYNEQFF.

This clonotype was observed a single time. The chain couples TRBV9 to TRBJ1-2, with D tentatively TRBD1 (6 bases). This CDR3 spans 12 amino acids. V was pared by 2 bases and J by 6 bases, with 8 bases between. Germline values: CDR1 SGDLS, CDR2 YYNGEE. CDR3 loop: CASSVGTNGYTF. DNA for the CDR3: TGTGCCAGCAGCGTCGGGACAAATGGCTACACCTTC.

This clonotype was counted many times. This chain joins TRBV2 and TRBJ2-7; tentative D call: TRBD2 (6 bases). V was clipped by 9 bases and J by 2 bases, with 14 bases between them. This CDR3 comprises 13 residues. CDR1 is SNHLY, CDR2 FYNNEI, per germline. The CDR3 reads CASSIAAAYEQYF. The CDR3 DNA reads as TGTGCCAGTTCCATAGCGGCCGCCTACGAGCAGTACTTC.

This rearrangement joins TRBV24-1 to TRBJ2-3, with D tentatively TRBD2 (6 bases). CDR3 length: 14 amino acids. Trimming stripped 4 bases from V and 9 bases from J, with 16 bases between. Per germline, CDR1 KGHDR and CDR2 SFDVKD. The CDR3 sequence: CATSDHRDSPTQYF. CDR3 DNA: TGTGCCACCAGTGACCACCGGGACTCCCCGACGCAGTATTTT.

In nucleotides, the CDR3 is TGTGCCAGCAGCTTCCAGCTGGACACAGATACGCAGTATTTT. Translated: CASSFQLDTDTQYF. This chain joins TRBV5-4 and TRBJ2-3; no reliable D call. V lost 2 bases and J 2 bases, leaving 9 bases between the germline ends. CDR3 size: 14 residues. The V gene's germline CDR1 is SGHNT and CDR2 YYREEE (reference sequence).

This clonotype came up a few times. The gene calls are TRBV15 and TRBJ2-1; 9 bases are shared with TRBD2. The J segment lost 0 bases and the V segment lost 2 bases, leaving 11 bases of the junction unmatched. Germline CDR1 and CDR2: LNHNV and YYDKDF (reference sequence). This CDR3 region has 19 residues. CDR3 nucleotide sequence: TGTGCCACCAGCAGACCGACTAGCGGACCCATCAGCTCCTACAATGAGCAGTTCTTC. Translating gives CATSRPTSGPISSYNEQFF.

CDR3 DNA sequence: TGTGCCAGCTGTTTAGGGTTGGGGGATGGACAGGGAGGATATGAGCAGTTCTTC. Protein: CASCLGLGDGQGGYEQFF. This chain joins TRBV3-1 and TRBJ2-1; TRBD1 matches 8 bases. There are 18 residues in the CDR3. From germline, CDR1 is LGHDT and CDR2 YNNKEL (reference sequence). V lost 8 bases and J lost 8; bases outside the gene matches: 23.

In this sample, this clonotype turned up a few times. V and J are TRBV5-8 and TRBJ2-1; TRBD2 matches at 9 bases. Germline loops: CDR1 SGHTS, CDR2 YDEGEE. The CDR3 runs 15 residues. The V segment lost 4 bases and the J segment 3 bases; nucleotides outside the gene matches: 5. The CDR3 reads CASSKTSGDYNEQFF. Written as DNA, the CDR3 is TGTGCCAGCAGCAAGACTAGCGGCGACTACAATGAGCAGTTCTTC.

V usage is TRBV12-3 or TRBV12-4 and J usage is TRBJ2-1, with D perhaps matching TRBD1 (5 bases). This CDR3 is built from 13 residues. The ends were cut back, 5 bases at V and 9 bases at J, with 14 bases in the middle. CDR3: CASSPREVGEQFF. CDR3 in DNA: TGTGCCAGCAGTCCCAGGGAAGTCGGTGAGCAGTTCTTC.

In this sample, this clonotype turned up a few times. This rearrangement joins TRBV10-3 to TRBJ1-5, with 8 nucleotides matching TRBD1. Germline V CDR1 and CDR2: ENHRY, SYGVKD. This CDR3 has 12 residues. V shed 4 bases and J 9 bases; nucleotides not matched to a gene: 2. CDR3 coding DNA: TGTGCCATCAGTGCTGGACAGGGGCCCCAGCATTTT. Translation gives CAISAGQGPQHF.